The 14 T cell receptor beta chains in this list originate from one sample, sequenced in a study of blood T cell repertoires in COVID-19. Clones were sequenced by immunoSEQ multiplex PCR, and TCRdb holds only the in-frame ones, with some missing. The sample shows hundreds of thousands of clones, 85% to 90% of them seen only once. Sequencing was performed on peripheral blood. Receptors originate from a woman in her late teens or twenties with acute or convalescent COVID-19.

The chain carries TRBV20-1 and TRBJ2-1; D is unresolved. This CDR3 is 10 amino acids long. Trimming removed 4 bases at V and 4 bases at J, with 2 bases between. Germline loops: CDR1 DFQATT, CDR2 SNEGSKA (reference sequence). CDR3 DNA: TGCAGTGCTACGTACAATGAGCAGTTCTTC. Its protein is CSATYNEQFF.

The chain combines TRBV30 with TRBJ1-1; 10 positions match TRBD1. This CDR3 contains 14 residues. Losses at the gene ends were 5 bases for V and 5 bases for J; bases not matched to a gene: 8. Germline-derived CDR1 and CDR2 are GTSNPN and SVGIG (reference sequence). CDR3 DNA sequence: TGTGCCTGGTACCGACAGGGGGCGCGGACTGAAGCTTTCTTT. This codes for CAWYRQGARTEAFF. Full variable domain (remainder filled in from reference TRBV30 and TRBJ1-1): SQTIHQWPATLVQPVGSPLSLECTVEGTSNPNLYWYRQAAGRGLQLLFYSVGIGQISSEVPQNLSASRPQDRQFILSSKKLLLSDSGFYLCAWYRQGARTEAFFGQGTRLTVV.

Concerning this clone itself: Additional DNA sequences in this sample encode the identical CDR3. The V call is TRBV6-4, the J call TRBJ1-1; tentatively, D is TRBD1 (6 bases). With 6 bases removed from V and 1 base from J, the gap between germline ends came to 9 bases. Germline V CDR1 and CDR2: MRHNA, SNTAGT. This CDR3 region has 13 residues. CDR3 residues: CASREQGNTEAFF. The CDR3 nucleotides are TGTGCCAGCAGGGAACAGGGGAACACTGAAGCTTTCTTT.

With respect to this clone: This CDR3 is missing its conserved last phenylalanine or tryptophan, likely due to a read error. The limits of the CDR3 on the DNA are not certain, so only TCRdb's listed CDR3 is given. V gene TRBV12-3 or TRBV12-4 combines with J gene TRBJ1-2; the table assigns TRBD1, which was not confirmed against the DNA. Ends included, the CDR3 has 9 residues. The CDR3 loop reads CASSFSGRG.

The DNA for the CDR3 is TGTGCTAGTGGACCTACAGGGAACACTGAAGCTTTCTTT. As protein: CASGPTGNTEAFF. The gene calls are TRBV12-5 and TRBJ1-1, with a possible D match to TRBD1 (5 bases). CDR3 length: 13 amino acids. Per the germline V gene, CDR1 is LGHNT and CDR2 is FRNRAP. Trimming stripped 6 bases from V and 1 base from J, with 9 bases between.

The chain has TRBV25-1 and TRBJ2-7, with a tentative D call TRBD2 (5 bases). Germline lookup yields CDR1 MGHDK and CDR2 SYGVNS. V gave up 1 base and J gave up 5 bases, with 9 bases separating them. The CDR3 is 13 amino acids. The CDR3 nucleotides are TGTGCCAGCAGTGAATGGGGAGAGAACGAGCAGTACTTC. Translating gives CASSEWGENEQYF.

This clone was seen only a few times. This chain uses TRBV27 with TRBJ2-7, with TRBD2 identical over 9 bases. J lost 1 base, V lost 4 bases, and 2 bases had no gene match. CDR3 length: 14 amino acids. Germline V gene lookup returns CDR1 MNHEY and CDR2 SMNVEV (reference sequence). Here the CDR3 DNA reads TGTGCCAGCAGTTACGCGGGGGGGTCCTACGAGCAGTACTTC. It is translated as CASSYAGGSYEQYF.

This rearrangement joins TRBV13 to TRBJ1-6; 7 bases agree with TRBD1. This CDR3 contains 14 residues. V lost 2 bases, J lost 9 bases, and 4 bases stayed unmatched. Germline values: CDR1 PRHDT, CDR2 FYEKMQ (reference sequence). The CDR3 loop is CASSLRDRVSPLHF. CDR3 nucleotide sequence: TGTGCCAGCAGCTTAAGGGACAGAGTTTCACCCCTCCACTTT.

This clone has a handful of counts. The rearrangement joins TRBV5-1 to TRBJ2-4, with 10 nucleotides matching TRBD1. V was clipped by 4 bases and J by 0 bases; unmatched bases: 10. The CDR3 length is 18 residues. CDR1 and CDR2 from the germline V gene are SGHRS and YFSETQ. CDR3 protein: CASSEGTGAIGAKNIQYF. In nucleotides, the CDR3 is TGCGCCAGCAGCGAAGGGACAGGGGCTATAGGAGCCAAAAACATTCAGTACTTC.

This rearrangement joins TRBV12-3 or TRBV12-4 to TRBJ2-7; D remains ambiguous. Trimming took off 3 bases at V and 6 bases at J, with 12 bases between the two ends. The CDR3 is 13 residues long. The CDR3 nucleotides are TGTGCCAGCAGTTTCGGTAGCTCGGGCGAGCAGTACTTC. It translates to CASSFGSSGEQYF.

The V call is TRBV5-1, the J call TRBJ2-2, with 8 bases matching TRBD1. CDR3 length: 15 amino acids. Germline values: CDR1 SGHRS, CDR2 YFSETQ. V dropped 0 bases and J dropped 3; count of bases not matched to a gene: 1. In nucleotides, the CDR3 is TGCGCCAGCAGCTTGGGACAGGGGTACACCGGGGAGCTGTTTTTT. Amino acid sequence: CASSLGQGYTGELFF.

This clone was found a few times. The rearrangement links TRBV2 to TRBJ1-1, with 8 bases aligning to TRBD1. Germline V gives CDR1 SNHLY, CDR2 FYNNEI. This CDR3 is 12 amino acids long. V was pared by 4 bases and J by 5 bases, with 0 bases of the junction left unmatched. The DNA for the CDR3 is TGTGCCAGCAGTGGGACAGGGACTGAAGCTTTCTTT. Translated, it gives CASSGTGTEAFF.

The J gene is TRBJ2-6, the V gene TRBV27; 9 bases fit TRBD1. The CDR3 sequence is 18 residues long. Germline values: CDR1 MNHEY, CDR2 SMNVEV (reference sequence). The V gene end was trimmed by 6 bases and the J gene end by 2 bases; junction bases not matched to a gene: 11. The CDR3 region is CASRSPGTGWAGANVLTF. The CDR3 region has the DNA TGTGCCAGCAGGTCCCCCGGGACAGGGTGGGCTGGGGCCAACGTCCTGACTTTC.

V is TRBV24-1 and J is TRBJ1-2; 7 bases align to TRBD1. This CDR3 is 14 amino acids long. Germline lookup yields CDR1 KGHDR and CDR2 SFDVKD. The V gene end was trimmed by 4 bases and the J gene end by 7 bases; junction bases not matched to a gene: 8. The CDR3 region is CATSDDRVMRGYTF. In nucleotides, the CDR3 is TGTGCCACCAGTGACGACAGGGTAATGCGTGGCTACACCTTC.